These 25 T cell receptor beta chains were sequenced from one sample in a study of early T cells in non-severe SARS-CoV-2 infection. One entry per CDR3 protein, called by TCRdb with MiXCR from the 5' RACE reads. The data show fewer than 60,000 distinct CDR3 sequences, 9.3% seen once. The material sequenced was whole blood. These receptor sequences come from an adult who was a healthcare worker with PCR-confirmed SARS-CoV-2 infection or an uninfected control (not recorded which).

The table lists this clonotype with many counts. The chain combines TRBV2 with TRBJ2-2; 11 nucleotides align to TRBD2. The CDR3 runs to 15 residues. Germline loops: CDR1 SNHLY, CDR2 FYNNEI. The V gene end was trimmed by 6 bases and the J gene end by 2 bases; junction bases not matched to a gene: 2. CDR3: CASSGTSGNTGELFF. The CDR3 coding sequence is TGTGCCAGCAGCGGGACTAGCGGTAACACCGGGGAGCTGTTTTTT. The full variable domain, in which reference TRBV2 and TRBJ2-2 provide the parts outside the CDR3, is EPEVTQTPSHQVTQMGQEVILRCVPISNHLYFYWYRQILGQKVEFLVSFYNNEISEKSEIFDDQFSVERPDGSNFTLKIRSTKLEDSAMYFCASSGTSGNTGELFFGEGSRLTVL.

This clonotype was observed a few times. V and J are TRBV11-2 and TRBJ2-5; the D call may be TRBD1 or TRBD2 (5 bases each). The CDR3 sequence is 13 residues long. Germline values: CDR1 SGHAT, CDR2 FQNNGV. V lost 6 bases and J lost 5, with 13 bases in between. The chain's CDR3 is CASSLDWGETQYF. The CDR3 DNA is TGTGCCAGCAGTCTAGACTGGGGGGAGACCCAGTACTTC.

This clonotype showed up many times. The chain joins TRBV10-3 to TRBJ2-3; D gene ambiguous. Trimming left V 5 bases short and J 2 bases short, with 11 bases between. The CDR3 consists of 14 residues. Germline lookup yields CDR1 ENHRY and CDR2 SYGVKD. The CDR3 loop is CAISSRLNTDTQYF. CDR3 in DNA: TGTGCCATCAGTTCCCGGCTCAACACAGATACGCAGTATTTT.

The gene calls are TRBV5-4 and TRBJ2-7; 9 bases agree with TRBD2. The length of the CDR3 is 15 residues. V was clipped by 4 bases and J by 1 base; unmatched bases: 6. Germline CDR1 and CDR2: SGHNT and YYREEE (reference sequence). The CDR3 sequence: CASSQTSGFSYEQYF. CDR3 DNA: TGTGCCAGCAGCCAGACTAGCGGTTTTTCCTACGAGCAGTACTTC.

The table lists this clonotype with many counts. The chain combines TRBV7-9 with TRBJ2-5; D is uncertain. This CDR3 is built from 12 residues. With 3 bases removed from V and 7 bases from J, the gap between germline ends came to 9 bases. Germline CDR1 reads SEHNR; CDR2 reads FQNEAQ (reference sequence). CDR3: CASSFSDGTQYF. CDR3 coding DNA: TGTGCCAGCAGCTTCAGTGACGGGACCCAGTACTTC. Full variable domain (remainder filled in from reference TRBV7-9 and TRBJ2-5): DTGVSQNPRHKITKRGQNVTFRCDPISEHNRLYWYRQTLGQGPEFLTYFQNEAQLEKSRLLSDRFSAERPKGSFSTLEIQRTEQGDSAMYLCASSFSDGTQYFGPGTRLLVL.

This clonotype turned up a few times. The chain carries TRBV7-8 and TRBJ2-5; D gene ambiguous. The germline V gene encodes CDR1 SGHVS and CDR2 FQNEAQ. The CDR3 consists of 15 residues. Trimming shortened V by 1 base and J by 1 base, and 10 bases separated the two germline ends. Here the CDR3 DNA reads TGTGCCAGCAGCTTAGGGTTGGCCAGCCAAGAGACCCAGTACTTC. This encodes CASSLGLASQETQYF. Full variable domain (rest looked up from reference TRBV7-8 and TRBJ2-5): GAGVSQSPRYKVAKRGQDVALRCDPISGHVSLFWYQQALGQGPEFLTYFQNEAQLDKSGLPSDRFFAERPEGSVSTLKIQRTQQEDSAVYLCASSLGLASQETQYFGPGTRLLVL.

This clonotype was seen ten or more times. The V and J genes are TRBV7-9 and TRBJ2-7, with a weak D call TRBD2 (6 bases). Looked up from germline, CDR1 is SEHNR and CDR2 is FQNEAQ (reference sequence). Deletions cut 5 bases from V and 9 bases from J, with 20 bases between. This CDR3 is built from 14 residues. The CDR3 sequence is CASSPLKVAGGQYF. The CDR3 region has the DNA TGTGCCAGCAGCCCTCTGAAGGTGGCCGGGGGGCAGTACTTC. Variable domain in full (rest from reference TRBV7-9 and TRBJ2-7): DTGVSQNPRHKITKRGQNVTFRCDPISEHNRLYWYRQTLGQGPEFLTYFQNEAQLEKSRLLSDRFSAERPKGSFSTLEIQRTEQGDSAMYLCASSPLKVAGGQYFGPGTRLTVT.

In its sample, this clonotype was seen many times. The chain employs TRBV27 and TRBJ1-4; D gene uncertain. There are 14 residues in the CDR3. Germline lookup yields CDR1 MNHEY and CDR2 SMNVEV (reference sequence). Trimming left V 4 bases short and J 0 bases short, with 6 bases between. CDR3 protein: CASSWFATNEKLFF. The CDR3 DNA reads TGTGCCAGCAGTTGGTTTGCAACTAATGAAAAACTGTTTTTT.

This clonotype occurred a few times. V and J are TRBV20-1 and TRBJ2-7; D unresolved. V was shortened by 0 bases and J by 9 bases, with 21 bases between the two germline ends. The CDR3 runs 15 residues. The germline V gene has CDR1 DFQATT and CDR2 SNEGSKA (reference sequence). CDR3 sequence reads: CSARDPGDGSKGQYF. As DNA, the CDR3 is TGCAGTGCTAGAGATCCTGGAGACGGGTCGAAAGGGCAGTACTTC.

This clonotype was recorded many times. This chain joins TRBV28 and TRBJ1-5; 7 bases align to TRBD1. V shed 6 bases and J 0 bases; nucleotides not matched to a gene: 8. The CDR3 runs 16 residues. Germline values: CDR1 MDHEN, CDR2 SYDVKM. DNA for the CDR3: TGTGCCAGCAGCTCAGGGGGGATTTATAGCAATCAGCCCCAGCATTTT. Amino acid sequence: CASSSGGIYSNQPQHF.

The chain links TRBV2 to TRBJ2-1; TRBD2 matches 9 bases. Germline V gives CDR1 SNHLY, CDR2 FYNNEI. V shed 9 bases, J shed 4 bases, and the junction held 4 bases outside the gene matches. The CDR3 spans 13 residues. CDR3 residues: CARRLAVYNEQFF. In DNA, the CDR3 is TGTGCCAGAAGACTAGCGGTGTACAATGAGCAGTTCTTC.

This clonotype was seen more than once but under ten times. The genes are TRBV7-9 and TRBJ2-5, with 8 bases lining up with TRBD2. Germline CDR1 and CDR2: SEHNR and FQNEAQ (reference sequence). The V and J ends lost 3 bases and 4 bases, in that order; junction bases with no gene match: 7. This CDR3 spans 15 amino acids. The chain's CDR3 is CASSFERERGETQYF. CDR3 bases: TGTGCCAGCAGCTTCGAGCGGGAGAGAGGAGAGACCCAGTACTTC. Supplemented by reference TRBV7-9 and TRBJ2-5, the full variable domain reads DTGVSQNPRHKITKRGQNVTFRCDPISEHNRLYWYRQTLGQGPEFLTYFQNEAQLEKSRLLSDRFSAERPKGSFSTLEIQRTEQGDSAMYLCASSFERERGETQYFGPGTRLLVL.

Points on this clonotype: Since a much larger clone is just one base distant, this may be a read error. The chain is built from TRBV12-3 or TRBV12-4 and TRBJ2-7, with TRBD1 identical over 7 bases. CDR3 size: 14 residues. The DNA of the CDR3 is TGTGCCAGCAGTCTCCGACAGGGCTCCCACGAGCAGTACTTC. Protein sequence: CASSLRQGSHEQYF.

This clonotype was detected ten times or more. For the CDR3, the DNA is TGTGCCAGCAGTTATCAGGAGGGGTCTGGGGCCAACGTCCTGACTTTC. This gives the protein CASSYQEGSGANVLTF. The chain links TRBV6-2 or TRBV6-3 to TRBJ2-6; D may be TRBD2 (6 bases). The CDR3 runs to 16 residues. Germline V lookup: CDR1 MNHEY, CDR2 SVGEGT. V was trimmed by 3 bases and J by 1 base, leaving 10 bases between them.

The J gene is TRBJ2-1, the V gene TRBV29-1; 7 bases align to TRBD2. The germline CDR1 and CDR2 sequences are SQVTM and ANQGSEA. This CDR3 has 14 residues. J was trimmed by 4 bases and V by 4 bases; bases with no gene match: 7. CDR3: CSVAPSGGYNEQFF. CDR3 sequence (DNA): TGCAGCGTTGCTCCTAGCGGCGGATACAATGAGCAGTTCTTC.

The chain couples TRBV6-5 to TRBJ2-3; 7 bases are shared with TRBD2. With 4 bases clipped from V and 4 bases from J, the junction kept 5 bases outside the gene matches. This CDR3 has 14 amino acids. Looked up from germline, CDR1 is MNHEY and CDR2 is SVGAGI. This CDR3 reads CASSSGGWADTQYF. The CDR3 DNA sequence: TGTGCCAGCAGTTCGGGGGGTTGGGCAGATACGCAGTATTTT.

This clonotype was detected a few times. Relative to the germline gene, one junction end is altered; a read error may explain this. V is TRBV7-2 and J is TRBJ1-6; TRBD1 matches 7 bases. CDR3 size: 14 residues. Germline values: CDR1 SGHTA, CDR2 FQGNSA. CDR3 nucleotide sequence: TGTGCCAGCACCATTGACAGGGATAATTCACCCCTCCATTTT. Translating it yields CASTIDRDNSPLHF.

The chain combines TRBV27 with TRBJ2-4; 7 bases fit TRBD1. V lost 5 bases to trimming and J lost 0 bases; unmatched junction nucleotides: 4. This CDR3 comprises 15 residues. Per germline, CDR1 MNHEY and CDR2 SMNVEV (reference sequence). CDR3 amino acids: CASSPGQVAKNIQYF. The CDR3 nucleotides read TGTGCCAGCAGTCCAGGACAGGTAGCCAAAAACATTCAGTACTTC.

This clonotype has a handful of counts. At one end the junction does not follow the germline gene, possibly because of a read error. The chain uses TRBV7-8 and TRBJ2-5; D is uncertain. The CDR3 runs to 14 residues. Germline V gene data show CDR1 as SGHVS and CDR2 as FQNEAQ. The CDR3 sequence: CASSMDQKQEIQYF. As DNA, the CDR3 is TGTGCCAGCAGCATGGATCAGAAGCAGGAGATCCAGTACTTC. Based on the CDR3 plus reference TRBV7-8 and TRBJ2-5, the full variable domain is GAGVSQSPRYKVAKRGQDVALRCDPISGHVSLFWYQQALGQGPEFLTYFQNEAQLDKSGLPSDRFFAERPEGSVSTLKIQRTQQEDSAVYLCASSMDQKQEIQYFGPGTRLLVL.

The sample holds many counts of this clonotype. DNA for the CDR3: TGCAGCGCCCGGGACAGGACCTACGAGCAGTACTTC. It encodes CSARDRTYEQYF. The chain recombines TRBV29-1 with TRBJ2-7; 8 bases match TRBD1. From germline, CDR1 is SQVTM and CDR2 ANQGSEA. The CDR3 is 12 amino acids. J was trimmed by 2 bases and V by 7 bases; bases with no gene match: 4.

This clonotype was detected many times. The chain couples TRBV3-1 to TRBJ1-1; 7 bases agree with TRBD1. CDR1 is LGHDT and CDR2 is YNNKEL in the germline V gene (reference sequence). J was trimmed by 3 bases and V by 6 bases; bases with no gene match: 7. There are 14 residues in the CDR3. The CDR3 reads CASRRQGRDTEAFF. As DNA, the CDR3 is TGTGCCAGCAGACGACAGGGACGAGACACTGAAGCTTTCTTT.

This clonotype was counted ten times or more. This chain uses TRBV3-1 with TRBJ2-7; D might be TRBD1 or TRBD2, each matching 5 bases. CDR3 length equals 14 residues. The ends were cut back, 1 base at V and 6 bases at J, with 13 bases in the middle. Germline V gives CDR1 LGHDT, CDR2 YNNKEL (reference sequence). CDR3 DNA sequence: TGTGCCAGCAGCCAAGTCGTGGGGGTTGGCGAGCAGTACTTC. It codes for CASSQVVGVGEQYF.

The table lists this clonotype with many counts. J is TRBJ2-1 and V is TRBV7-8; the D is unclear. The V end was cut by 5 bases, the J end by 6 bases, with 14 bases between. The germline V gene encodes CDR1 SGHVS and CDR2 FQNEAQ. CDR3 size: 14 residues. Here the CDR3 DNA reads TGTGCCAGCAGCCCTACCCCGGTGATCAATGAGCAGTTCTTC. Translation gives CASSPTPVINEQFF.

This clonotype was found a few times. J is TRBJ1-6 and V is TRBV28, with D maybe TRBD1 (5 bases). The CDR3 covers 14 residues. V was cut by 5 bases and J by 7 bases, with 12 bases left in between. Germline loops: CDR1 MDHEN, CDR2 SYDVKM. CDR3 coding DNA: TGTGCCAGCAGTCCGGGACGGCCCAATTCACCCCTCCACTTT. Its protein is CASSPGRPNSPLHF.

This chain links TRBV5-1 with TRBJ2-2; D is possibly TRBD2 (5 bases). Trimming removed 7 bases at V and 1 base at J, with 14 bases between. The V gene's germline CDR1 is SGHRS and CDR2 YFSETQ. The CDR3 spans 15 residues. The CDR3 region is CASFGGGLNTGELFF. CDR3 bases: TGCGCCAGCTTCGGTGGCGGACTGAACACCGGGGAGCTGTTTTTT. Looking up the rest from reference TRBV5-1 and TRBJ2-2 gives the full variable domain: KAGVTQTPRYLIKTRGQQVTLSCSPISGHRSVSWYQQTPGQGLQFLFEYFSETQRNKGNFPGRFSGRQFSNSRSEMNVSTLELGDSALYLCASFGGGLNTGELFFGEGSRLTVL.